This record concerns one T cell receptor (beta chain) sequence. Antigen specificity is unknown. Sequencing used immunoSEQ multiplex PCR; TCRdb keeps in-frame clones, though not all of them. The sample carries some 130,000 clones, almost 85% recorded once. The data stem from a study of cytomegalovirus exposure and HLA in healthy donors. The CDR3 contains 14 residues. The junction had 6 bases not matched to a gene; V was cut back by 8 bases and J by 5 bases. Germline lookup yields CDR1 SEHNR and CDR2 FQNEAQ (reference sequence). Overall study results and limits: A few CMV-associated chains proved CMV antigen-specific in vitro. The study found most TCR sequences rare, yet found some public TCRs in many donors.

The sequence was obtained from a woman younger than 45 in good health and CMV-seronegative. The rearrangement links TRBV7-9 to TRBJ2-2, with 9 bases matching TRBD1. Specimen: PBMCs. CDR3: CASPGTGRTGELFF. CDR3 sequence (DNA): TGTGCCAGCCCCGGGACAGGGAGGACCGGGGAGCTGTTTTTT. Together with reference TRBV7-9 and TRBJ2-2, the CDR3 gives the full variable domain: DTGVSQNPRHKITKRGQNVTFRCDPISEHNRLYWYRQTLGQGPEFLTYFQNEAQLEKSRLLSDRFSAERPKGSFSTLEIQRTEQGDSAMYLCASPGTGRTGELFFGEGSRLTVL.